Listed here are 5 T cell receptor beta chains from one sample, sequenced in a study of T cell responses to AZD1222 COVID-19 vaccine (dated by TCRdb to the early 2020s). The time point label here, explained by the study, means: about 28 days (+/-7) after the second vaccine dose. The library was obtained by the immunoSEQ multiplex PCR assay. Not all clones reach the TCRdb copy of this immuneACCESS table, which keeps in-frame sequences only. Checked studies attribute under half of the gap to unresolved V genes and leave the rest unexplained. This sample lists under 200,000 clones; about 91% were detected once. The ten largest account for 1% to 1.5% of the sample. The source was peripheral blood, collected 28 days after the second AZD1222 dose. These receptors all stem from an adult who received the AZD1222 COVID-19 vaccine.

J is TRBJ2-4 and V is TRBV2; tentative D call: TRBD2 (6 bases). V gave up 6 bases and J gave up 9 bases, with 21 bases separating them. The CDR3 extends over 15 amino acids. Germline V gene lookup returns CDR1 SNHLY and CDR2 FYNNEI. The CDR3 DNA sequence: TGTGCCAGCAGCCAAAGGGCGGGGACTCAAGGCATTCAGTACTTC. This sequence encodes CASSQRAGTQGIQYF.

The chain carries TRBV7-2 and TRBJ2-3; a possible D gene is TRBD2 (6 bases). Deletions cut 5 bases from V and 4 bases from J, with 10 bases between. CDR3 size: 13 residues. Germline loops: CDR1 SGHTA, CDR2 FQGNSA. The CDR3 nucleotides read TGTGCCAGCAGCGCAGGGACTTCAGATACGCAGTATTTT. It is translated as CASSAGTSDTQYF.

This chain joins TRBV28 and TRBJ1-5, with D unresolved. The CDR3 totals 17 residues. Between the trimmed V and J ends, which lost 5 bases and 4 bases, there was a span of 21 bases. Per germline, CDR1 MDHEN and CDR2 SYDVKM. DNA for the CDR3: TGTGCCAGCAGTCCCTTTTTTCCGGTAGATAGAAATCAGCCCCAGCATTTT. It is translated as CASSPFFPVDRNQPQHF.

The chain combines TRBV28 with TRBJ2-1; TRBD1 is a possible D gene (5 bases). The V gene lost 3 bases and the J gene lost 8 bases, with 11 bases spanning the gap. Germline V lookup: CDR1 MDHEN, CDR2 SYDVKM. This CDR3 contains 13 residues. The CDR3 DNA reads as TGTGCCAGCAGTTTTGGGGCAGTTTATGAGCAGTTCTTC. Residues: CASSFGAVYEQFF.

The rearrangement links TRBV5-1 to TRBJ2-5; 11 bases line up with TRBD2. Germline loops: CDR1 SGHRS, CDR2 YFSETQ. V shed 3 bases and J 5 bases; nucleotides not matched to a gene: 9. The length of the CDR3 is 16 residues. The CDR3 sequence: CASSYNSGGATETQYF. The DNA for the CDR3 is TGCGCCAGCAGCTATAATAGCGGGGGGGCAACGGAGACCCAGTACTTC.